This T cell receptor beta chain was sequenced during a study of T cells in Graves' hyperthyroidism and ophthalmopathy. Study results and caveats: Most thyroid-expanded clonotypes above 0.001 were also found in blood.

A Clinical Activity Score of at least 3, a NOSPECS grade of at least 4 and a duration under 3 months were recorded in the ophthalmopathy patients. Patients having uncontrolled infection, another autoimmune disease, pregnancy or lactation were not included. This clonotype has a count of ten or more. Its antigen remains unidentified. Amplification of TCR beta CDR3 regions used RNA as the template. Primed by the HTBI set, a first-round RT-PCR was run on the TCR CDR3. TCRdb re-called the multiplex PCR reads with MiXCR, one entry per CDR3 protein. The sample holds approximately 330,000 distinct CDR3 sequences, roughly 15% seen once. This CDR3 region has 18 residues. The germline CDR1 and CDR2 sequences are MNHNS and SASEGT. V was pared by 2 bases and J by 1 base, with 20 bases between.

The TCR comes from a woman in her thirties or forties with Graves' ophthalmopathy. V usage is TRBV6-1 and J usage is TRBJ1-2, with D tentatively TRBD1 (5 bases). Material for sequencing was blood. The CDR3 sequence is CASSESLVGARSNYGYTF. The CDR3, as DNA: TGTGCCAGCAGTGAATCGTTAGTAGGGGCCAGGAGTAACTATGGCTACACCTTC.